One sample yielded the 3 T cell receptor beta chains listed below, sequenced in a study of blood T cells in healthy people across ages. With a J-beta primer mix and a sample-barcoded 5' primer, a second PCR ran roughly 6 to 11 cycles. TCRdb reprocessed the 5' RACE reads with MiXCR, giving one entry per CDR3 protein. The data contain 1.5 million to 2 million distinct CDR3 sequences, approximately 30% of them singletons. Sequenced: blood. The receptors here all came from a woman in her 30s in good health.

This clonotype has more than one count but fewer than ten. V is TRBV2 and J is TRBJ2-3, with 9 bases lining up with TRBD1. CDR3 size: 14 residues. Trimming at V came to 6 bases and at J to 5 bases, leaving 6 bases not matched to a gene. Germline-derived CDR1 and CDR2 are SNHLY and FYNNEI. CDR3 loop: CASRRQGVGDTQYF. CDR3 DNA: TGTGCCAGCAGAAGACAGGGGGTGGGAGATACGCAGTATTTT.

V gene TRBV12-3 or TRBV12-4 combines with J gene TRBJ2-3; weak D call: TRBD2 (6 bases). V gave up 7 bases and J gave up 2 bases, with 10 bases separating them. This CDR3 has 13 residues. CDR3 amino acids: CASTGETTDTQYF. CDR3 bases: TGTGCCAGCACGGGAGAGACCACAGATACGCAGTATTTT.

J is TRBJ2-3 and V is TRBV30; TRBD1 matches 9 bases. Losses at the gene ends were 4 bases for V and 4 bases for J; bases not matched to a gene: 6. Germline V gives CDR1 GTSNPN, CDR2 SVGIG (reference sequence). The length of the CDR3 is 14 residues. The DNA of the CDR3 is TGTGCCTGGAACCGGGACAGGGCTTCAGATACGCAGTATTTT. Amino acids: CAWNRDRASDTQYF.